These T cell receptor beta chains were read from a single sample in a study of kidney transplant recipient with SARS-CoV-2 infection. MiXCR, applied by TCRdb to the reads, yields one record per CDR3 protein. The sample holds approximately 250,000 distinct CDR3 sequences, around 26% seen once. The source was a blood sample, collected at baseline and on day 111 from a kidney transplant recipient. The receptor set was obtained from a male patient aged 25-45 years who had COVID-19 and was a kidney transplant recipient. Some T cells may have come from the graft donor. Each CDR3 is given with its conserved first and last residue. A D gene is named only where the DNA matches it firmly. Clone size is shown for a subset of rows, as once, few, many or a class of expanded clone.

j_gene: TRBJ1-2
d_gene: .
abundance: many
v_gene: TRBV7-2
CDR3nt: TGTGCCAGCAGCATGTCAGTCAGAGACGGAAAGACCTATGGCTACACCTTC
CDR3aa: CASSMSVRDGKTYGYTF

j_gene: TRBJ1-5
d_gene: .
abundance: many
v_gene: TRBV19
CDR3nt: TGTGCCAGTAGTATAGACAGGGATGGCAATCAGCCCCAGCATTTT
CDR3aa: CASSIDRDGNQPQHF

j_gene: TRBJ2-6
d_gene: .
abundance: .
v_gene: TRBV8-2
CDR3nt: TGTGGCAAGGTTTGCAGGATAACACAAAGTCGGGCCAACGTCCTGACTTTC
CDR3aa: CGKVCRITQSRANVLTF

j_gene: TRBJ2-3
d_gene: .
abundance: .
v_gene: TRBV10-3
CDR3nt: TGTGCCATCAGTGAGTCCCCTCCCACAGATACGCAGTATTTT
CDR3aa: CAISESPPTDTQYF

j_gene: TRBJ2-1
d_gene: .
abundance: few
v_gene: TRBV9
CDR3nt: TGTGCCAGCAGCGAAGACTCCTACAATGAGCAGTTCTTC
CDR3aa: CASSEDSYNEQFF

j_gene: TRBJ2-1
d_gene: .
abundance: many
v_gene: TRBV19
CDR3nt: TGTGCCAGTAGTATCCCGGGCGGTGAGCAGTTCTTC
CDR3aa: CASSIPGGEQFF

j_gene: TRBJ1-2
d_gene: .
abundance: many
v_gene: TRBV6-6
CDR3nt: TGTGCCAGCACCCTTACGGGCAGGGATGGCTACACCTTC
CDR3aa: CASTLTGRDGYTF

j_gene: TRBJ2-3
d_gene: TRBD2
abundance: many
v_gene: TRBV7-6
CDR3nt: TGTGCCAGCAGCGTTAGCGGGGGCACAGATACGCAGTATTTT
CDR3aa: CASSVSGGTDTQYF

j_gene: TRBJ1-5
d_gene: TRBD1
abundance: many
v_gene: TRBV3-1
CDR3nt: TGTGCCAGCAGCCAAGGACAGGGGCAGCCCCAGCATTTT
CDR3aa: CASSQGQGQPQHF

j_gene: TRBJ2-7
d_gene: .
abundance: many
v_gene: TRBV7-7
CDR3nt: TGTGCTAGCAGCCGGTTTGAGGGGCCTTCCTACGAGCAGTACTTC
CDR3aa: CASSRFEGPSYEQYF

j_gene: TRBJ2-7
d_gene: .
abundance: many
v_gene: TRBV19
CDR3nt: TGTGCCAGTAGTATACCCGGGGCCGCTACCTACGAGCAGTACTTC
CDR3aa: CASSIPGAATYEQYF

j_gene: TRBJ1-2
d_gene: .
abundance: many
v_gene: TRBV7-1
CDR3nt: TGTGCCAGCAGCCCCGATAGTCACGAGGGAAAGACCTATGGCTACACCTTC
CDR3aa: CASSPDSHEGKTYGYTF

j_gene: TRBJ2-5
d_gene: .
abundance: many
v_gene: TRBV5-4
CDR3nt: TGTGCCAGCAGCGTGGGCCTGGCAGAGACCCAGTACTTC
CDR3aa: CASSVGLAETQYF

j_gene: TRBJ2-3
d_gene: .
abundance: .
v_gene: TRBV28
CDR3nt: TGTGCCAACAGTTTATCGGCGACCCCGGCCGGGGCAGATACGCAGTATTTT
CDR3aa: CANSLSATPAGADTQYF

j_gene: TRBJ1-5
d_gene: TRBD1
abundance: many
v_gene: TRBV6-5
CDR3nt: TGTGCCAGCAAAAAGGGAGGACAGGTTAGCAATCAGCCCCAGCATTTT
CDR3aa: CASKKGGQVSNQPQHF

j_gene: TRBJ2-7
d_gene: .
abundance: many
v_gene: TRBV7-2
CDR3nt: TGTGCCAGCAGCTTTCAGCCCGGCGAGCAGTACTTC
CDR3aa: CASSFQPGEQYF

j_gene: TRBJ1-1
d_gene: .
abundance: many
v_gene: TRBV7-2
CDR3nt: TGTGCCAGCAGCCCGCAGACACTACTGAACACTGAAGCTTTCTTT
CDR3aa: CASSPQTLLNTEAFF

j_gene: TRBJ2-4
d_gene: .
abundance: .
v_gene: TRBV5-6
CDR3nt: TGTGCCAGCAGCCCCGGGGCAGCGAGAATAGCCAAAAACATTCAGTACTTC
CDR3aa: CASSPGAARIAKNIQYF

j_gene: TRBJ2-1
d_gene: TRBD2
abundance: few
v_gene: TRBV12-3/TRBV12-4
CDR3nt: TGTGCCAGCAGCCGGACTAGCGGGGGGATCAGGTGGAATGAGCAGTTCTTC
CDR3aa: CASSRTSGGIRWNEQFF

j_gene: TRBJ1-1
d_gene: .
abundance: many
v_gene: TRBV2
CDR3nt: TGTGCCAGCAGTGAATTCGGCTTGGACACTGAAGCTTTCTTT
CDR3aa: CASSEFGLDTEAFF

j_gene: TRBJ1-5
d_gene: .
abundance: .
v_gene: TRBV6-5
CDR3nt: TGTGCCAGCAGTTACGGCAGGGAAGTCAATCAGCCCCAACATTTT
CDR3aa: CASSYGREVNQPQHF

j_gene: TRBJ2-6
d_gene: .
abundance: many
v_gene: TRBV5-5
CDR3nt: TGTGCCAGCATTTGTCAGTGTCTCGCACAAAGTCGGGCCAACGTCCTGACTTTC
CDR3aa: CASICQCLAQSRANVLTF

j_gene: TRBJ1-2
d_gene: .
abundance: many
v_gene: TRBV6-1
CDR3nt: TGTGCCAGCAGTAGGATGTACTCTATGCGAAAGACCTATGGCTACACCTTC
CDR3aa: CASSRMYSMRKTYGYTF

j_gene: TRBJ2-6
d_gene: .
abundance: few
v_gene: TRBV9
CDR3nt: TGTGCCAGCAGCCCACGAGGGGCTGCTGGGGCCAACGTCCTGACTTTC
CDR3aa: CASSPRGAAGANVLTF

j_gene: TRBJ2-5
d_gene: .
abundance: many
v_gene: TRBV12-3/TRBV12-4
CDR3nt: TGTGCCAGCAGGCCAGCAGGGGCTAGCCAAGAGACCCAGTACTTC
CDR3aa: CASRPAGASQETQYF

j_gene: TRBJ1-2
d_gene: .
abundance: many
v_gene: TRBV11-1
CDR3nt: TGTGCCAGCAGCCCTAAAGGTAAGGCTGGAAAGACCTATGGCTACACCTTC
CDR3aa: CASSPKGKAGKTYGYTF

j_gene: TRBJ1-6
d_gene: TRBD1
abundance: many
v_gene: TRBV5-4
CDR3nt: TGTGCCAGCAGCCCCACCGCCCTGGGACAGGCGAATTCACCCCTCCACTTT
CDR3aa: CASSPTALGQANSPLHF

j_gene: TRBJ2-1
d_gene: TRBD2
abundance: many
v_gene: TRBV6-6
CDR3nt: TGTGCCAGCACAGCGGGGGGGGTGGGTGAGCAGTTCTTC
CDR3aa: CASTAGGVGEQFF

j_gene: TRBJ2-7
d_gene: .
abundance: many
v_gene: TRBV7-3
CDR3nt: TGTGCCAGCAGTTTGGACTACTACTACGAGCAGTACTTC
CDR3aa: CASSLDYYYEQYF

j_gene: TRBJ1-4
d_gene: .
abundance: many
v_gene: TRBV13
CDR3nt: TGTGCCAGCAGCTTACAATCTTCGGGGGGTCCTAATGAAAAACTGTTTTTT
CDR3aa: CASSLQSSGGPNEKLFF

j_gene: TRBJ1-2
d_gene: .
abundance: many
v_gene: TRBV5-8
CDR3nt: TGTGCCAGCTTAAGGTTTCATCCACGAAAGACCTATGGCTACACCTTC
CDR3aa: CASLRFHPRKTYGYTF